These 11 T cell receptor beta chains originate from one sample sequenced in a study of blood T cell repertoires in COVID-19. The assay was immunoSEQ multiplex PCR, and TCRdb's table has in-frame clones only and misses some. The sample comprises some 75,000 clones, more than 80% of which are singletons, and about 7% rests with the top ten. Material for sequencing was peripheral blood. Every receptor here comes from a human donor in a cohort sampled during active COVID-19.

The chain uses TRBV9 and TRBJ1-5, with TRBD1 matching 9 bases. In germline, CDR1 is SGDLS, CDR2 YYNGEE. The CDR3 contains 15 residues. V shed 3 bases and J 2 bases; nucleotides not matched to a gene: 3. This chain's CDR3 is CASSEGQGGNQPQHF. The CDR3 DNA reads TGTGCCAGCAGCGAGGGACAGGGTGGCAATCAGCCCCAGCATTTT.

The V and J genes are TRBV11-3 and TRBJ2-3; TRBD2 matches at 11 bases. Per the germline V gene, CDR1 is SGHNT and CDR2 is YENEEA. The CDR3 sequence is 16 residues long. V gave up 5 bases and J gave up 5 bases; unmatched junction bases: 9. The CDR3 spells CASSARTSGGKDTQYF. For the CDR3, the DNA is TGTGCCAGCAGCGCACGAACTAGCGGGGGTAAAGATACGCAGTATTTT.

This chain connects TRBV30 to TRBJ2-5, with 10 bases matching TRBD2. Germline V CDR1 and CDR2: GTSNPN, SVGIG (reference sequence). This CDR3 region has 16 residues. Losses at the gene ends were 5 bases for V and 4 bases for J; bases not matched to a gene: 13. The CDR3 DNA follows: TGTGCCTGGGACCAAAGCGGGGGGGCCTCCCGAGAGACCCAGTACTTC. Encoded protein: CAWDQSGGASRETQYF.

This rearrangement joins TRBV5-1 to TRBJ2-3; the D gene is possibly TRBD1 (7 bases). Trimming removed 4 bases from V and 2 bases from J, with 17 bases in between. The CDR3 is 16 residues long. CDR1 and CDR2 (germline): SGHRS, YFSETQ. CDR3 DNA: TGCGCCAGCAGCCTGGCGGGGACAGTCAACACAGATACGCAGTATTTT. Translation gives CASSLAGTVNTDTQYF.

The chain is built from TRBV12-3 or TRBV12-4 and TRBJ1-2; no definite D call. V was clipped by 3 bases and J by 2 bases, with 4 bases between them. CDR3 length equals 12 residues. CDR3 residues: CASSLGNYGYTF. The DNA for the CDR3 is TGTGCCAGCAGTTTGGGCAACTATGGCTACACCTTC.

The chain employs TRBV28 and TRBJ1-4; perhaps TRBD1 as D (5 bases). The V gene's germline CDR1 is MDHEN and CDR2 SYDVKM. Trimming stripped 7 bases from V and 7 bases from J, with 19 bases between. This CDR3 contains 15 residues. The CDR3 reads CASKASGGVTEKLFF. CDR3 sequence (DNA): TGTGCCAGCAAAGCAAGCGGAGGGGTAACTGAAAAACTGTTTTTT.

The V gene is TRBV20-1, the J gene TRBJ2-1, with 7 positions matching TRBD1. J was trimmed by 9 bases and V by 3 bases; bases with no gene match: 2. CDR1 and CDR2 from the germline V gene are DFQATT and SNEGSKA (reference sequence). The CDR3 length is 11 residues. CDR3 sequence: CSASRTGEQFF. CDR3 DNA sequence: TGCAGTGCTAGTAGGACAGGTGAGCAGTTCTTC.

The CDR3 bases are TGTGCCAGCAGCTTGGGAGGGTCACCCCTCCACTTT. As protein: CASSLGGSPLHF. The J gene is TRBJ1-6, the V gene TRBV11-2, with D hard to call. Between the trimmed V and J ends, which lost 3 bases and 10 bases, there was a span of 7 bases. The CDR3 totals 12 residues. Germline values: CDR1 SGHAT, CDR2 FQNNGV.

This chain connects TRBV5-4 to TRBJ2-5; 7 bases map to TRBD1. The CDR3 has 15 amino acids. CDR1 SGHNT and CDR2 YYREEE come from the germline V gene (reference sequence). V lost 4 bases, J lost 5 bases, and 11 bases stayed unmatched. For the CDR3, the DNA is TGTGCCAGCAGCGTTGGGACAGTGGGGTGGGAGACCCAGTACTTC. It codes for CASSVGTVGWETQYF.

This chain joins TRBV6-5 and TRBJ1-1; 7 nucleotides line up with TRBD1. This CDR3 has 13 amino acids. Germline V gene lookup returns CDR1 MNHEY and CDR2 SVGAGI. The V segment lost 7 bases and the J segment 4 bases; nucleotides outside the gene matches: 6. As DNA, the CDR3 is TGTGCCAGCACCAAAGAGGGGGCCACTGAAGCTTTCTTT. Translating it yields CASTKEGATEAFF.

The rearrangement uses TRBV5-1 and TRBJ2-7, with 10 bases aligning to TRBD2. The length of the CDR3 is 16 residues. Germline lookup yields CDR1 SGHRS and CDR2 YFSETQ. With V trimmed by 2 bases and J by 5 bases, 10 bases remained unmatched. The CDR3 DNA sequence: TGCGCCAGCAGCTTAGAGTTGCGAGCGGGGGGGAACGAGCAGTACTTC. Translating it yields CASSLELRAGGNEQYF.